This T cell receptor beta chain comes out of a study of OX40 agonist ivuxolimab in advanced cancers. Overall study findings and caveats: Expanded clones belonging to CD8+ T cells outnumbered, on average, those of CD4+.

About this clone: The antigen remains undetermined.

This CDR3 spans 14 amino acids. Trimming cost V 4 bases and J 5 bases; bases outside gene matches: 6. Germline V gene lookup returns CDR1 SGDLS and CDR2 YYNGEE. Clones were sequenced by immunoSEQ multiplex PCR, and TCRdb holds only the in-frame ones, with some missing. The table records approximately 47,000 clones, 88% of them present only once. The sequencing used CD4+ or CD8+ T cells sorted from blood, collected in a trial of the OX40 agonist ivuxolimab. This sequence was found in an adult with an advanced solid tumor such as melanoma, head and neck, liver or kidney cancer. This chain connects TRBV9 to TRBJ1-2; 9 bases fit TRBD1. The CDR3 protein is CASSTGQGPYGYTF. Here the CDR3 DNA reads TGTGCCAGCAGCACTGGACAGGGGCCTTATGGCTACACCTTC. The full variable domain, its missing parts supplied by reference TRBV9 and TRBJ1-2, is DSGVTQTPKHLITATGQRVTLRCSPRSGDLSVYWYQQSLDQGLQFLIQYYNGEERAKGNILERFSAQQFPDLHSELNLSSLELGDSALYFCASSTGQGPYGYTFGSGTRLTVV.